This TCR beta chain comes out of a study of response to subunit inactivated influenza vaccine. General study findings and limits: Only a handful of new T cells, the authors suggested, are recruited with each seasonal influenza vaccination.

The table lists this clonotype with a few counts. Its antigen is not identified. The germline V gene has CDR1 MDHEN and CDR2 SYDVKM. CDR3 length equals 13 residues. J lost 6 bases, V lost 6 bases, and 7 bases had no gene match. MiXCR, applied by TCRdb to the RT-PCR reads, yields one record per CDR3 protein. The sample gives 600,000 to 850,000 distinct CDR3 sequences, around 15% of which show up once; approximately 7.6% is in the top ten. The chain combines TRBV28 with TRBJ2-7; 8 bases are shared with TRBD2. Sequenced material: PBMCs from blood, taken less than 15 days before vaccination. The sequence was collected from a man aged 50 to 59 who received an inactivated influenza vaccine. CDR3 protein: CASRDGGAGEQYF. The DNA for the CDR3 is TGTGCCAGCAGGGACGGGGGGGCTGGCGAGCAGTACTTC. Full variable domain (outside the CDR3, taken from reference TRBV28 and TRBJ2-7): DVKVTQSSRYLVKRTGEKVFLECVQDMDHENMFWYRQDPGLGLRLIYFSYDVKMKEKGDIPEGYSVSREKKERFSLILESASTNQTSMYLCASRDGGAGEQYFGPGTRLTVT.